This is a list of T cell receptor beta chains from one sample in a study of molecular identifiers for immune sequencing clone quantification. MiXCR, applied by TCRdb to the PCR reads, yields one record per CDR3 protein. The sample gives 400,000 to 600,000 distinct CDR3 sequences, around 21% of which show up once; 0.7% to 1% is in the top ten. The sequencing input was naive CD8+ T cells from blood, with Jurkat cell RNA spiked in. The source is a human donor in good health. Some libraries in this study had Jurkat cell RNA spiked in. Both conserved end residues are part of each CDR3. D genes are given only for firm matches. Some rows mark clone size as missing; the rest say once, few, many or name a class of expanded clone.

CDR3nt,CDR3aa,v_gene,d_gene,abundance,j_gene
TGTGCCAGCAGCCAAGTTGGGGACGGGATTAGCAATCAGCCCCAGCATTTT,CASSQVGDGISNQPQHF,TRBV4-2,.,few,TRBJ1-5
TGCGCCAGCAGCTTGGCCGGGAGCGGGAGCTCCTACGAGCAGTACTTC,CASSLAGSGSSYEQYF,TRBV5-1,TRBD2,many,TRBJ2-7
TGTGCCAGCAGCTTAGCCGGGACAGGGGGATCCGAGTACCAAGAGACCCAGTACTTC,CASSLAGTGGSEYQETQYF,TRBV7-9,TRBD1,few,TRBJ2-5
TGTGCCAGCAGCCAAACGACAGACTACGAGCAGTACTTC,CASSQTTDYEQYF,TRBV14,.,.,TRBJ2-7
TGTGCCAGCGGTCCTGTCCGGGGCACTGAAACTTTCTTT,CASGPVRGTETFF,TRBV13,.,.,TRBJ1-1
TGTGCCAGCAGACCCTCCGGGACTAGCGGCTACGAGCAGTACTTC,CASRPSGTSGYEQYF,TRBV28,TRBD2,many,TRBJ2-7
TGCAGTGCTAGAGATCGTGGACAGGGGAAAGGGACCCAGTACTTC,CSARDRGQGKGTQYF,TRBV20-1,TRBD1,.,TRBJ2-5
TGTGCCAGCAGTCCCGGACAGGAGGGGCTTTATAGCAATCAGCCCCAGCATTTT,CASSPGQEGLYSNQPQHF,TRBV6-5,TRBD1,many,TRBJ1-5
TGTGCCAGCAGCTTAAGTGCGGACAGACCCTACGAGCAGTACTTC,CASSLSADRPYEQYF,TRBV11-2,.,.,TRBJ2-7
TGTGCCAGCAGCTTAGGCGGGAAGGACCCCTACGAGCAGTACTTC,CASSLGGKDPYEQYF,TRBV7-9,.,few,TRBJ2-7
TGTGCCTGGAGTATTTTGCCGGCTAATGAGCAGTTCTTC,CAWSILPANEQFF,TRBV30,.,many,TRBJ2-1
TGTGCCTGGGACAGGGGCTGGCGCACTGAAGCTTTCTTT,CAWDRGWRTEAFF,TRBV30,TRBD1,many,TRBJ1-1
TGTGCCAGCAGCTCCCCTTCCCGGGGGGAAGAGACCCAGTACTTC,CASSSPSRGEETQYF,TRBV6-5,TRBD2,many,TRBJ2-5
TGCGCCATCAATGAGGCGACAGGGGCTAATGAAAAACTGTTTTTT,CAINEATGANEKLFF,TRBV10-3,TRBD1,.,TRBJ1-4
TGCAGTGCTAGAACCAGAGTAGGATTCATGAACACTGAAGCTTTCTTT,CSARTRVGFMNTEAFF,TRBV20-1,.,.,TRBJ1-1
TGTGCCAGCAGCCCCACCGGGACTAGCGGGAGTCGGGCAGATACGCAGTATTTT,CASSPTGTSGSRADTQYF,TRBV7-3,TRBD2,few,TRBJ2-3
TGTGCCAGCAACCCAACCGGGGACCTCCGGGAGCAGTACTTC,CASNPTGDLREQYF,TRBV6-2/TRBV6-3,.,many,TRBJ2-7
TGTGCCAGCAGCAAACTAGCGGGAGTCTCTGAGACCCAGTACTTC,CASSKLAGVSETQYF,TRBV14,TRBD2,few,TRBJ2-5
TGTGCCAGCAACCCGGGCGGAGACTACGAGCAGTACTTC,CASNPGGDYEQYF,TRBV6-5,.,.,TRBJ2-7
TGTGCCAGCAGCTCCCAAGGTCGACAAGAGACCCAGTACTTC,CASSSQGRQETQYF,TRBV7-2,.,many,TRBJ2-5
TGTGCCAGTAGTATAGATCATGGGCGGGGACAAGCGGGGCTCACCGGGGAGCTGTTTTTT,CASSIDHGRGQAGLTGELFF,TRBV19,.,.,TRBJ2-2